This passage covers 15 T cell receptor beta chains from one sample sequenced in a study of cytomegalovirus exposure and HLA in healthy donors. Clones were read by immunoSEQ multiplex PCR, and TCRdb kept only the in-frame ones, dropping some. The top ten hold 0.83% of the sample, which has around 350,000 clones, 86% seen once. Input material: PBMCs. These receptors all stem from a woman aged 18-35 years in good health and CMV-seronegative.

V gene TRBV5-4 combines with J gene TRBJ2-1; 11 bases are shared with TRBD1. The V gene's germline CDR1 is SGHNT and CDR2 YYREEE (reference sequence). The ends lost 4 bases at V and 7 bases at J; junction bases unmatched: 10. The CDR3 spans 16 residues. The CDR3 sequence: CASSPGPGQGGNEQFF. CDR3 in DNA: TGTGCCAGCAGCCCGGGTCCGGGACAGGGGGGTAATGAGCAGTTCTTC. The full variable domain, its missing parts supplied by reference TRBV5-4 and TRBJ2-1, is ETGVTQSPTHLIKTRGQQVTLRCSSQSGHNTVSWYQQALGQGPQFIFQYYREEENGRGNFPPRFSGLQFPNYSSELNVNALELDDSALYLCASSPGPGQGGNEQFFGPGTRLTVL.

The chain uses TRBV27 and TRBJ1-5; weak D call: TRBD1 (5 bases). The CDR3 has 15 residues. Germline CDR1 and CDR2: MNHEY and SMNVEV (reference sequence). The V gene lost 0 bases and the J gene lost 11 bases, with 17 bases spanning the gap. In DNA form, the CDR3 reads TGTGCCAGCAGTTTATCATGGGGGGTTGATGGGTCCCAGCATTTT. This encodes CASSLSWGVDGSQHF.

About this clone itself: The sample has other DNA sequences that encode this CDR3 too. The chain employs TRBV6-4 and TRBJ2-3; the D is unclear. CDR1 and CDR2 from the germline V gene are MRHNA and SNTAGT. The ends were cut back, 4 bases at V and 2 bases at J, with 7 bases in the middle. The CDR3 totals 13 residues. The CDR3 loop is CASSAQVTDTQYF. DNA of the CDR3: TGTGCCAGCAGTGCCCAGGTCACAGATACGCAGTATTTT.

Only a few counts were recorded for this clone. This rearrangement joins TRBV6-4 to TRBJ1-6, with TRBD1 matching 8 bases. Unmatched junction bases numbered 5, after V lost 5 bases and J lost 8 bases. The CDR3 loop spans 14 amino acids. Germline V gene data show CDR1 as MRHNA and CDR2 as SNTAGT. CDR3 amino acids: CASSSSGGDSPLHF. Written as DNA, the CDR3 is TGTGCCAGCAGTTCATCAGGGGGCGATTCACCCCTCCACTTT.

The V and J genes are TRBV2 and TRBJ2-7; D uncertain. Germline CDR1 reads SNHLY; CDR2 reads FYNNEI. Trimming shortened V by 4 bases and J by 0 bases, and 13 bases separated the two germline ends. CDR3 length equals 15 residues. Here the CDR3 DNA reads TGTGCCAGCAGTGTAGCTGCGGTGAGCTCCTACGAGCAGTACTTC. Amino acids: CASSVAAVSSYEQYF. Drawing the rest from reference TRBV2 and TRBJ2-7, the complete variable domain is EPEVTQTPSHQVTQMGQEVILRCVPISNHLYFYWYRQILGQKVEFLVSFYNNEISEKSEIFDDQFSVERPDGSNFTLKIRSTKLEDSAMYFCASSVAAVSSYEQYFGPGTRLTVT.

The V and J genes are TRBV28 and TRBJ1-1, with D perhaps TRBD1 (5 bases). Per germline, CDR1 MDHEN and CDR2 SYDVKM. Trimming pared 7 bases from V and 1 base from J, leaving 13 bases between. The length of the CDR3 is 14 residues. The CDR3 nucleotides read TGTGCCAGCACCGCGACAGCCCCGAACACTGAAGCTTTCTTT. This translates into CASTATAPNTEAFF.

CDR3 in DNA: TGTGCCTGGGGGTTCGGGTCAGATACGCAGTATTTT. It specifies CAWGFGSDTQYF. The genes are TRBV30 and TRBJ2-3; D gene uncertain. Trimming removed 5 bases at V and 4 bases at J, with 10 bases between. The CDR3 runs to 12 residues. Germline V lookup: CDR1 GTSNPN, CDR2 SVGIG (reference sequence).

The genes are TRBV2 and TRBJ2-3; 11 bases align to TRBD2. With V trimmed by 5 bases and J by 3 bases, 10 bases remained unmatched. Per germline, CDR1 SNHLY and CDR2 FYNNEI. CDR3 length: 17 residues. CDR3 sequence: CASSPSTSGRGTDTQYF. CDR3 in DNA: TGTGCCAGCAGTCCGTCTACTAGCGGGAGAGGTACAGATACGCAGTATTTT.

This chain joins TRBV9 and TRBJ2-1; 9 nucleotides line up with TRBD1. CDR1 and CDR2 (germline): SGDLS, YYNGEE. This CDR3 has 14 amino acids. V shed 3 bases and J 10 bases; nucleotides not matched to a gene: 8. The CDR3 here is CASSDRQGVDEQFF. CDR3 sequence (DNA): TGTGCCAGCAGCGACAGACAGGGGGTAGACGAGCAGTTCTTC.

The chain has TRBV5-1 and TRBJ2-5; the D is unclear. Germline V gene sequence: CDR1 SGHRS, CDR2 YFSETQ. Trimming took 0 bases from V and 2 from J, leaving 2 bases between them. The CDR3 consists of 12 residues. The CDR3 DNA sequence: TGCGCCAGCAGCTTGGCGCAAGAGACCCAGTACTTC. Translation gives CASSLAQETQYF.

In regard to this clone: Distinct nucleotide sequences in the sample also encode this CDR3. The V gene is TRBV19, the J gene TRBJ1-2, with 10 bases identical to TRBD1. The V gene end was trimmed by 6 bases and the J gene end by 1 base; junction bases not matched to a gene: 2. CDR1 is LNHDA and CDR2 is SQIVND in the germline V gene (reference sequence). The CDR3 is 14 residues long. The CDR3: CASSDRGLNYGYTF. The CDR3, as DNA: TGTGCCAGTAGCGACAGGGGGCTTAACTATGGCTACACCTTC. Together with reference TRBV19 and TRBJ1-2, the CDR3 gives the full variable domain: DGGITQSPKYLFRKEGQNVTLSCEQNLNHDAMYWYRQDPGQGLRLIYYSQIVNDFQKGDIAEGYSVSREKKESFPLTVTSAQKNPTAFYLCASSDRGLNYGYTFGSGTRLTVV.

The CDR3 protein is CASSPGHLNYGYTF. The CDR3 DNA follows: TGTGCCAGCAGTCCCGGACACCTCAACTATGGCTACACCTTC. The chain combines TRBV27 with TRBJ1-2; D might be TRBD1 (5 bases). V was shortened by 5 bases and J by 2 bases, with 12 bases between the two germline ends. Germline V CDR1 and CDR2: MNHEY, SMNVEV (reference sequence). The CDR3 contains 14 residues.

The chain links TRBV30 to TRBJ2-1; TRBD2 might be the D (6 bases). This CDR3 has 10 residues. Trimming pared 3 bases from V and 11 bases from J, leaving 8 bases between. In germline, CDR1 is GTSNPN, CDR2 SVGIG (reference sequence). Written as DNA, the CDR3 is TGTGCCTGGAGGGACTATAAGCAGTTCTTC. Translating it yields CAWRDYKQFF.

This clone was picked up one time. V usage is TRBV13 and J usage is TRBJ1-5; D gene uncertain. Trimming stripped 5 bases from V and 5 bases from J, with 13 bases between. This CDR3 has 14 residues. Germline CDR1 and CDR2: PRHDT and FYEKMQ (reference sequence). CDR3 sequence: CASSRRVGDQPQHF. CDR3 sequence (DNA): TGTGCCAGCAGCCGTCGGGTCGGGGATCAGCCCCAGCATTTT.

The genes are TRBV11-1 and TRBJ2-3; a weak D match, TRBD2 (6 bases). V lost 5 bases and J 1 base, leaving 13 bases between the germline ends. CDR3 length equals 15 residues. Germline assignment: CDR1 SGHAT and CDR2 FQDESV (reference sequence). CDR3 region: CASSPGTPRTDTQYF. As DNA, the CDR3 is TGTGCCAGCAGCCCCGGGACTCCCCGCACAGATACGCAGTATTTT.